The 29 T cell receptor beta chains below come from one sample, sequenced in a study of blood T cell repertoires in COVID-19. TCRdb's table, derived via immunoSEQ multiplex PCR, lists solely in-frame clones and lacks some. This sample yields 69,000 or so clones, of which 90% are seen a single time; approximately 5.3% belongs to the top ten. Sequencing was performed on peripheral blood. Receptors were obtained from a man in his fifties or sixties with acute or convalescent COVID-19.

The rearrangement joins TRBV4-1 to TRBJ2-5; D remains ambiguous. The CDR3 spans 14 residues. Germline lookup yields CDR1 MGHRA and CDR2 YSYEKL. V lost 1 base to trimming and J lost 1 base, with 7 bases between them. The CDR3 bases are TGCGCCAGCAGCCAAGGTCCAGGCCAAGAGACCCAGTACTTC. Translated: CASSQGPGQETQYF.

This sequence joins TRBV25-1 and TRBJ2-7, with D maybe TRBD1 (6 bases). Germline CDR1 reads MGHDK; CDR2 reads SYGVNS. The CDR3 totals 11 residues. Trimming took off 6 bases at V and 3 bases at J, with 6 bases between the two ends. CDR3 region: CASSRGYEQYF. As DNA, the CDR3 is TGTGCCAGCAGCAGGGGCTACGAGCAGTACTTC.

On this clone itself: This same CDR3 is encoded by further DNA sequences in the sample. CDR3 DNA sequence: TGTGCCAGCAGTTACGTCAGGAATCAGCCCCAGCATTTT. Protein: CASSYVRNQPQHF. The chain combines TRBV6-5 with TRBJ1-5; D is unclear. This CDR3 contains 13 residues. Germline V gene data show CDR1 as MNHEY and CDR2 as SVGAGI. V lost 2 bases and J lost 4, with 6 bases in between.

The sample holds one count of this clone. This chain links TRBV6-6 with TRBJ2-7; the D gene is possibly TRBD2 (5 bases). Germline CDR1 is MNHNY and CDR2 is SVGAGI (reference sequence). Trimming took off 5 bases at V and 2 bases at J, with 13 bases between the two ends. CDR3 length equals 14 residues. CDR3 sequence reads: CASSSGPPPYEQYF. The CDR3 bases are TGTGCCAGCAGTAGCGGACCTCCACCCTACGAGCAGTACTTC.

The chain couples TRBV9 to TRBJ2-3, with unresolved D. The CDR3 totals 15 residues. Germline V gene lookup returns CDR1 SGDLS and CDR2 YYNGEE. V dropped 3 bases and J dropped 2 bases, with 13 bases sitting between them. The CDR3 sequence: CASSARSFYTDTQYF. CDR3 bases: TGTGCCAGCAGCGCCCGGTCGTTCTACACAGATACGCAGTATTTT.

The chain joins TRBV6-1 to TRBJ2-7, with 10 bases fitting TRBD1. There are 15 residues in the CDR3. The V and J ends lost 0 bases and 7 bases, in that order; junction bases with no gene match: 6. Germline lookup yields CDR1 MNHNS and CDR2 SASEGT. For the CDR3, the DNA is TGTGCCAGCAGTGAAGCAAAGACAGGGGGCTGGGAGCAGTACTTC. Translating it yields CASSEAKTGGWEQYF.

This clone occurred once. V usage is TRBV6-5 and J usage is TRBJ2-1, with TRBD2 identical over 14 bases. V lost 6 bases and J lost 12; bases outside the gene matches: 4. This CDR3 spans 13 amino acids. Germline CDR1 is MNHEY and CDR2 is SVGAGI. The CDR3 bases are TGTGCCAGCAGCGTAGGGACTAGCGGGAGGCAGTTCTTC. It codes for CASSVGTSGRQFF.

The chain has TRBV5-6 and TRBJ2-7, with 7 nucleotides matching TRBD2. The CDR3 length is 15 residues. With 7 bases clipped from V and 0 bases from J, the junction kept 10 bases outside the gene matches. Germline V lookup: CDR1 SGHDT, CDR2 YYEEEE. This CDR3 reads CASEGGRSHSYEQYF. The CDR3 DNA is TGTGCCAGCGAGGGCGGGAGATCCCACTCCTACGAGCAGTACTTC.

The chain combines TRBV5-6 with TRBJ2-1; 8 bases agree with TRBD2. V lost 1 base, J lost 7 bases, and 4 bases stayed unmatched. The CDR3 sequence is 14 residues long. The germline CDR1 and CDR2 sequences are SGHDT and YYEEEE. Here the CDR3 DNA reads TGTGCCAGCAGCTTGTCGGGAGGGGGAAATGAGCAGTTCTTC. Protein product: CASSLSGGGNEQFF.

The genes are TRBV19 and TRBJ2-1, with 7 bases fitting TRBD2. Germline values: CDR1 LNHDA, CDR2 SQIVND (reference sequence). J lost 4 bases, V lost 7 bases, and 7 bases had no gene match. The CDR3 loop spans 14 amino acids. The DNA of the CDR3 is TGTGCCAGTAAAAGCCTAGCGGAATACAATGAGCAGTTCTTC. This sequence encodes CASKSLAEYNEQFF.

This chain joins TRBV19 and TRBJ2-1; possible D gene TRBD2, 5 bases. Trimming stripped 2 bases from V and 3 bases from J, with 17 bases between. Germline loops: CDR1 LNHDA, CDR2 SQIVND (reference sequence). The CDR3 length is 17 residues. This CDR3 is CASSITVRSSYYNEQFF. The CDR3 DNA is TGTGCCAGTAGTATAACGGTCCGATCTAGCTACTACAATGAGCAGTTCTTC.

In DNA, the CDR3 is TGTGCCAGCAGCACCTTACCGGCCGTTTGGACTTCGGGATTGGGTACGCAGTATTTT. Translated: CASSTLPAVWTSGLGTQYF. The V gene is TRBV13, the J gene TRBJ2-3; perhaps TRBD2 as D (5 bases). Trimming shortened V by 5 bases and J by 8 bases, and 32 bases separated the two germline ends. Germline assignment: CDR1 PRHDT and CDR2 FYEKMQ (reference sequence). This CDR3 is built from 19 residues.

The J gene is TRBJ1-1, the V gene TRBV5-4; 7 positions agree with TRBD1. Germline V gene sequence: CDR1 SGHNT, CDR2 YYREEE (reference sequence). The V and J ends lost 4 bases and 0 bases, in that order; junction bases with no gene match: 9. The CDR3 has 16 residues. The CDR3 nucleotides read TGTGCCAGCAGCCGGTTACCGGGACAGATGAACACTGAAGCTTTCTTT. Protein product: CASSRLPGQMNTEAFF.

Only one count was recorded for this clone. The chain employs TRBV24-1 and TRBJ1-2, with D tentatively TRBD1 (6 bases). This CDR3 has 14 residues. The V gene lost 2 bases and the J gene lost 6 bases, with 12 bases spanning the gap. The germline V gene has CDR1 KGHDR and CDR2 SFDVKD. The CDR3 reads CATSDSLTGNGYTF. The CDR3 bases are TGTGCCACCAGTGATTCCCTGACAGGAAATGGCTACACCTTC.

The V and J genes are TRBV10-3 and TRBJ1-4, with D possibly TRBD1 on 6 matching bases. The length of the CDR3 is 14 residues. Germline CDR1 reads ENHRY; CDR2 reads SYGVKD. The V end lost 4 bases, the J end lost 1 base, and 7 bases lay between the germline ends. CDR3 in DNA: TGTGCCATCAGTGTAGGGGGAACTAATGAAAAACTGTTTTTT. Translation gives CAISVGGTNEKLFF.

The rearrangement uses TRBV18 and TRBJ2-5; 14 nucleotides align to TRBD2. The ends lost 3 bases at V and 2 bases at J; junction bases unmatched: 11. The CDR3 runs 19 residues. Germline loops: CDR1 KGHSH, CDR2 LQKENI. DNA of the CDR3: TGTGCCAGCTCACCGCGACTAGCGGGAGGGCCGGGCGTACAAGAGACCCAGTACTTC. It encodes CASSPRLAGGPGVQETQYF.

V and J are TRBV6-5 and TRBJ2-3; 10 bases match TRBD2. The CDR3 is made up of 14 amino acids. After removal of 6 bases from V and 3 bases from J, the junction contained 3 bases not matched to a gene. The germline V gene has CDR1 MNHEY and CDR2 SVGAGI. The CDR3 here is CASSTSGKTDTQYF. Here the CDR3 DNA reads TGTGCCAGCAGCACTAGCGGGAAAACAGATACGCAGTATTTT.

This rearrangement joins TRBV6-5 to TRBJ2-5; 9 nucleotides agree with TRBD2. This CDR3 is built from 14 residues. The V segment lost 8 bases and the J segment 6 bases; nucleotides outside the gene matches: 10. The germline V gene has CDR1 MNHEY and CDR2 SVGAGI. CDR3 bases: TGTGCCAGCCCGGCGGGAGGGGGTCGGCAGACCCAGTACTTC. Its translation: CASPAGGGRQTQYF.

V usage is TRBV5-6 and J usage is TRBJ2-4, with D maybe TRBD1 (6 bases). This CDR3 has 15 residues. Germline V lookup: CDR1 SGHDT, CDR2 YYEEEE. Trimming pared 0 bases from V and 6 bases from J, leaving 13 bases between. In DNA, the CDR3 is TGTGCCAGCAGCTTGGTCGGCCAGGGGCCAAACATTCAGTACTTC. Amino acid sequence: CASSLVGQGPNIQYF.

The chain uses TRBV9 and TRBJ2-7; TRBD2 aligns across 12 bases. The CDR3 contains 16 residues. Germline V lookup: CDR1 SGDLS, CDR2 YYNGEE. Losses at the gene ends were 1 base for V and 7 bases for J; bases not matched to a gene: 9. CDR3 DNA: TGTGCCAGCAGCGTAAGACTAGCGGGAGAACCTCGAGAGCAGTACTTC. It yields the protein CASSVRLAGEPREQYF.

This sequence joins TRBV18 and TRBJ1-4, with D uncertain. Between the trimmed V and J ends, which lost 2 bases and 8 bases, there was a span of 9 bases. The germline V gene has CDR1 KGHSH and CDR2 LQKENI. This CDR3 has 13 residues. The CDR3 loop reads CASSPMAAEKLFF. The CDR3 DNA is TGTGCCAGCTCACCAATGGCAGCGGAAAAACTGTTTTTT.

The CDR3 spells CASRITLQGFGELFF. CDR3 DNA sequence: TGTGCCAGCAGAATAACCCTACAGGGGTTCGGGGAGCTGTTTTTT. This rearrangement joins TRBV2 to TRBJ2-2, with TRBD1 identical over 7 bases. The CDR3 consists of 15 residues. Germline V lookup: CDR1 SNHLY, CDR2 FYNNEI. With 6 bases clipped from V and 7 bases from J, the junction kept 11 bases outside the gene matches.

V is TRBV12-3 or TRBV12-4 and J is TRBJ2-2, with unresolved D. Between the trimmed V and J ends, which lost 1 base and 7 bases, there was a span of 7 bases. The CDR3 covers 13 residues. CDR3 in DNA: TGTGCCAGCAGTTTAGTCACTAACGGGGAGCTGTTTTTT. It specifies CASSLVTNGELFF.

The chain carries TRBV19 and TRBJ1-1; D uncertain. V shed 2 bases and J shed 1 base, with 5 bases lying between them. Germline V gene data show CDR1 as LNHDA and CDR2 as SQIVND (reference sequence). The CDR3 length is 13 residues. The chain's CDR3 is CASSILRNTEAFF. Written as DNA, the CDR3 is TGTGCCAGTAGTATACTGAGGAACACTGAAGCTTTCTTT.

This clone was observed a few times. J is TRBJ2-1 and V is TRBV7-7, with 9 bases that match TRBD1. J lost 13 bases, V lost 5 bases, and 9 bases had no gene match. This CDR3 spans 13 amino acids. Germline values: CDR1 SSHAT, CDR2 FNYEAQ (reference sequence). In nucleotides, the CDR3 is TGTGCCAGCAGCCGCGAGACAGGGGGGCCCCAGTTCTTC. Residues: CASSRETGGPQFF.

This clone was seen a single time. The V call is TRBV7-6, the J call TRBJ2-7, with 12 positions matching TRBD2. The CDR3 is 17 amino acids. Per germline, CDR1 SGHVS and CDR2 FNYEAQ. Germline trimming cut 5 bases from V and 12 bases from J; bases unmatched to any gene: 20. The CDR3 region has the DNA TGTGCCAGCAGCCCGCGACTAGCGGGAGTGGGGTTTATTAAGGTGTACTTC. It yields the protein CASSPRLAGVGFIKVYF.

The chain carries TRBV11-2 and TRBJ1-6, with 7 bases identical to TRBD1. The V gene end was trimmed by 5 bases and the J gene end by 7 bases; junction bases not matched to a gene: 8. Germline V lookup: CDR1 SGHAT, CDR2 FQNNGV. CDR3 length: 15 amino acids. The CDR3 nucleotides read TGTGCCAGCAGCAAGGCCGGGACAGCGAATTCACCCCTCCACTTT. Amino acid sequence: CASSKAGTANSPLHF.

The chain carries TRBV30 and TRBJ1-4; perhaps TRBD1 as D (5 bases). CDR1 and CDR2 from the germline V gene are GTSNPN and SVGIG (reference sequence). The V end was cut by 5 bases, the J end by 8 bases, with 9 bases between. The length of the CDR3 is 11 residues. The CDR3 sequence: CAWAQGEKLFF. The CDR3 region has the DNA TGTGCCTGGGCCCAGGGAGAAAAACTGTTTTTT.

The chain couples TRBV5-1 to TRBJ2-1; 7 bases match TRBD2. The V gene's germline CDR1 is SGHRS and CDR2 YFSETQ. The CDR3 runs 14 residues. Unmatched junction bases numbered 6, after V lost 1 base and J lost 8 bases. CDR3 region: CASSLSTGGHEQFF. The CDR3 nucleotides are TGCGCCAGCAGCTTGAGTACGGGGGGACATGAGCAGTTCTTC.